Below, 24 T cell receptor beta chains from the same sample are listed, as sequenced in a study of Graves' ophthalmopathy and Graves' hyperthyroidism. RNA transcripts served as template for amplifying TCR beta CDR3 sequences. RT-PCR in the first round used HTBI primers; a second-round multiplex PCR followed. A single record per CDR3 protein comes from TCRdb applying MiXCR to the multiplex PCR reads. Of around 1.1 million distinct CDR3 sequences detected, about 38% appear once; the ten largest clones hold around 10%. Material for sequencing was peripheral blood or thyroid tissue (not recorded which). The receptors here all came from an adult man with Graves' hyperthyroidism.

V is TRBV10-2 and J is TRBJ1-5; D is perhaps TRBD1 (6 bases). The CDR3 consists of 13 residues. In germline, CDR1 is WSHSY, CDR2 SAAADI. V was pared by 6 bases and J by 7 bases, with 13 bases between. CDR3 region: CASRGGGWQPQHF. As DNA, the CDR3 is TGCGCCAGCAGGGGGGGGGGCTGGCAGCCCCAGCATTTT.

This clonotype was observed a few times. The chain carries TRBV6-2 or TRBV6-3 and TRBJ1-1; the D gene is possibly TRBD1 (6 bases). Between the trimmed V and J ends, which lost 7 bases and 4 bases, there was a span of 10 bases. The germline V gene encodes CDR1 MNHEY and CDR2 SVGEGT. The CDR3 consists of 12 residues. CDR3 protein: CASNQGFTEAFF. CDR3 nucleotides: TGTGCCAGCAATCAGGGGTTCACTGAAGCTTTCTTT.

This clonotype showed up many times. The CDR3 DNA follows: TGTGCCAGCAGCTCCCTCCGTTCGGGGACTGGCCGAGGTGGGCAGTACTTC. Translation: CASSSLRSGTGRGGQYF. J is TRBJ2-7 and V is TRBV7-9; TRBD2 might be the D (6 bases). Per germline, CDR1 SEHNR and CDR2 FQNEAQ (reference sequence). CDR3 length: 17 amino acids. The V gene lost 4 bases and the J gene lost 9 bases, with 28 bases spanning the gap.

The sample holds many counts of this clonotype. This chain uses TRBV6-5 with TRBJ1-1, with TRBD1 identical over 7 bases. Germline trimming cut 0 bases from V and 5 bases from J; bases unmatched to any gene: 6. The CDR3 consists of 15 residues. Germline lookup yields CDR1 MNHEY and CDR2 SVGAGI. CDR3 sequence: CASSYSEGARTEAFF. For the CDR3, the DNA is TGTGCCAGCAGTTACTCAGAGGGGGCGCGGACTGAAGCTTTCTTT.

This clonotype was observed a few times. The chain employs TRBV10-3 and TRBJ1-5; D is unresolved. The germline gives CDR1 ENHRY, CDR2 SYGVKD. This CDR3 is built from 13 residues. Trimming took 6 bases from V and 1 from J, leaving 7 bases between them. The CDR3 bases are TGTGCCATCAGCCAGGTGAGCAATCAGCCCCAGCATTTT. As protein: CAISQVSNQPQHF.

This clonotype was observed many times. The chain combines TRBV9 with TRBJ1-3, with D possibly matching TRBD1 (6 bases). Germline V gives CDR1 SGDLS, CDR2 YYNGEE. Trimming removed 3 bases at V and 0 bases at J, with 10 bases between. This CDR3 comprises 15 residues. The CDR3 here is CASSGDKFSGNTIYF. The CDR3 nucleotides are TGTGCCAGCAGCGGGGACAAGTTCTCTGGAAACACCATATATTTT.

At least ten counts were recorded for this clonotype. This chain connects TRBV2 to TRBJ1-1; no reliable D call. Germline V CDR1 and CDR2: SNHLY, FYNNEI. Trimming took off 2 bases at V and 2 bases at J, with 12 bases between the two ends. The CDR3 has 15 amino acids. CDR3 DNA sequence: TGTGCCAGCAGTGAAATGGCGGGATTAAACACTGAAGCTTTCTTT. It translates to CASSEMAGLNTEAFF. Full variable domain (outside the CDR3, taken from reference TRBV2 and TRBJ1-1): EPEVTQTPSHQVTQMGQEVILRCVPISNHLYFYWYRQILGQKVEFLVSFYNNEISEKSEIFDDQFSVERPDGSNFTLKIRSTKLEDSAMYFCASSEMAGLNTEAFFGQGTRLTVV.

To note about this clonotype: An end of the junction does not agree with germline; a read error may underlie this. The V call is TRBV29-1, the J call TRBJ2-5; 8 positions match TRBD1. This CDR3 spans 13 amino acids. In germline, CDR1 is SQVTM, CDR2 ANQGSEA. CDR3 sequence (DNA): TGCAGCATTGACAGGGGTCGAGGAGAGACCCAGTACTTC. It codes for CSIDRGRGETQYF. Full variable domain (outside the CDR3, taken from reference TRBV29-1 and TRBJ2-5): SAVISQKPSRDICQRGTSLTIQCQVDSQVTMMFWYRQQPGQSLTLIATANQGSEATYESGFVIDKFPISRPNLTFSTLTVSNMSPEDSSIYLCSIDRGRGETQYFGPGTRLLVL.

This chain joins TRBV10-3 and TRBJ1-6; D ambiguous. Germline V gene lookup returns CDR1 ENHRY and CDR2 SYGVKD. The CDR3 consists of 14 residues. V dropped 4 bases and J dropped 8 bases, with 12 bases sitting between them. The chain's CDR3 is CAISGTETYSPLHF. As DNA, the CDR3 is TGTGCCATCAGTGGAACAGAGACATATTCACCCCTCCACTTT.

This clonotype showed up just a few times. The chain employs TRBV6-5 and TRBJ1-3, with D possibly being TRBD1 (6 bases). V was trimmed by 0 bases and J by 4 bases, leaving 13 bases between them. Germline loops: CDR1 MNHEY, CDR2 SVGAGI. This CDR3 region has 16 residues. The CDR3 reads CASSYSITGLGNTIYF. The CDR3 DNA reads TGTGCCAGCAGTTACTCGATCACAGGGCTGGGAAACACCATATATTTT.

This clonotype has more than one count but fewer than ten. The chain employs TRBV12-3 or TRBV12-4 and TRBJ1-5; 10 nucleotides align to TRBD1. The CDR3 sequence is 17 residues long. V was clipped by 6 bases and J by 3 bases; unmatched bases: 11. For the CDR3, the DNA is TGTGCCAGCAGACCCGGGACAGGGGCTGATGCCAATCAGCCCCAGCATTTT. Its translation is CASRPGTGADANQPQHF.

This clonotype was observed many times. The chain uses TRBV6-2 or TRBV6-3 and TRBJ2-7; D gene ambiguous. This CDR3 comprises 14 residues. CDR1 and CDR2 (germline): MNHEY, SVGEGT. The V end lost 0 bases, the J end lost 5 bases, and 11 bases lay between the germline ends. CDR3: CASSYSQQSDEQYF. CDR3 sequence (DNA): TGTGCCAGCAGTTACTCACAGCAGTCCGACGAGCAGTACTTC.

This chain joins TRBV11-2 and TRBJ1-2; D is unclear. Germline V gene sequence: CDR1 SGHAT, CDR2 FQNNGV. The CDR3 is made up of 11 amino acids. CDR3 protein: CASLGNYGYTF. The CDR3 DNA is TGTGCTAGTCTGGGAAACTATGGCTACACCTTC.

This clonotype was detected a few times. A much bigger clone sits one base away, suggesting this may be a read error. The gene calls are TRBV7-2 and TRBJ2-6; D unresolved. The CDR3 covers 17 residues. Germline values: CDR1 SGHTA, CDR2 FQGNSA. V was shortened by 1 base and J by 3 bases, with 13 bases between the two germline ends. The CDR3 is CASSLGSRYLGANVLTF. In DNA form, the CDR3 reads TGTGCCAGCAGCTTAGGGAGCAGGTACCTTGGGGCCAACGTCCTGACTTTC. Looking up the rest from reference TRBV7-2 and TRBJ2-6 gives the full variable domain: GAGVSQSPSNKVTEKGKDVELRCDPISGHTALYWYRQSLGQGLEFLIYFQGNSAPDKSGLPSDRFSAERTGGSVSTLTIQRTQQEDSAVYLCASSLGSRYLGANVLTFGAGSRLTVL.

This clonotype was counted ten times or more. The gene calls are TRBV7-2 and TRBJ2-5; D is uncertain. Trimming stripped 4 bases from V and 12 bases from J, with 12 bases between. The germline CDR1 and CDR2 sequences are SGHTA and FQGNSA. The CDR3 consists of 11 residues. CDR3 nucleotides: TGTGCCAGCAGCTCGCTCAATCTTAAGTACTTC. This sequence encodes CASSSLNLKYF.

The V gene is TRBV7-8, the J gene TRBJ2-7, with D perhaps TRBD1 (6 bases). V was pared by 5 bases and J by 3 bases, with 17 bases between. The CDR3 totals 15 residues. The V gene's germline CDR1 is SGHVS and CDR2 FQNEAQ. CDR3 protein: CASSQTPGQYYEQYF. CDR3 DNA: TGTGCCAGCAGCCAGACACCGGGACAATACTACGAGCAGTACTTC.

In nucleotides, the CDR3 is TGTGCCAGCAGCGTAGAGAACGAAATTCCCTACGAGCAGTACTTC. Amino acid sequence: CASSVENEIPYEQYF. The rearrangement uses TRBV9 and TRBJ2-7; D unclear. Trimming stripped 0 bases from V and 2 bases from J, with 12 bases between. The CDR3 has 15 amino acids. Looked up from germline, CDR1 is SGDLS and CDR2 is YYNGEE.

Details on this clonotype: A much larger clone sits a single nucleotide away, making a read error possible. V is TRBV7-2 and J is TRBJ1-3, with 7 bases aligning to TRBD1. Germline-derived CDR1 and CDR2 are SGHTA and FQGNSA. CDR3 length: 15 amino acids. The CDR3 sequence: CASRPTGSSGNTMYF. The CDR3 DNA follows: TGTGCCAGCAGGCCGACAGGGAGCTCTGGAAACACCATGTATTTT.

This clonotype was counted between two and nine times. This chain joins TRBV10-2 and TRBJ1-5; no clear D. Trimming shortened V by 0 bases and J by 9 bases, and 30 bases separated the two germline ends. There are 20 residues in the CDR3. CDR1 and CDR2 (germline): WSHSY, SAAADI. The CDR3 DNA is TGCGCCAGCAGTGAGTCCCCACACCTCATTACACCCCCCGGAATCGCGCCCCAGCATTTT. Amino acids: CASSESPHLITPPGIAPQHF.

The chain employs TRBV15 and TRBJ2-3, with a weak D call TRBD2 (5 bases). Between the trimmed V and J ends, which lost 0 bases and 9 bases, there was a span of 10 bases. CDR3 size: 13 residues. CDR1 and CDR2 (germline): LNHNV, YYDKDF (reference sequence). The CDR3 loop is CATSREREKTQYF. The CDR3 bases are TGTGCCACCAGCAGAGAAAGGGAGAAAACGCAGTATTTT. Combining the CDR3 with reference TRBV15 and TRBJ2-3 gives the whole variable domain DAMVIQNPRYQVTQFGKPVTLSCSQTLNHNVMYWYQQKSSQAPKLLFHYYDKDFNNEADTPDNFQSRRPNTSFCFLDIRSPGLGDTAMYLCATSREREKTQYFGPGTRLTVL.

This clonotype was observed a handful of times. An end of the junction differs from the germline gene, which may be a read error. CDR3 in amino acids: CASSDGQGQKHQPQHF. The CDR3 nucleotides are TGTGCCAGCAGTGATGGACAGGGGCAAAAACATCAGCCCCAGCATTTT. The chain links TRBV10-3 to TRBJ1-5, with 9 positions matching TRBD1. This CDR3 is 16 amino acids long. The germline gives CDR1 ENHRY, CDR2 SYGVKD.

This chain connects TRBV6-1 to TRBJ1-4; 7 positions agree with TRBD1. J lost 7 bases, V lost 6 bases, and 11 bases had no gene match. The germline CDR1 and CDR2 sequences are MNHNS and SASEGT. This CDR3 comprises 15 residues. The CDR3 DNA reads as TGTGCCAGCAGGGACCCCGAGGGGGCAGGTGAAAAACTGTTTTTT. It yields the protein CASRDPEGAGEKLFF.

The chain has TRBV29-1 and TRBJ1-4, with TRBD1 matching 8 bases. CDR3 length: 18 amino acids. Germline loops: CDR1 SQVTM, CDR2 ANQGSEA. The trim removed 7 bases at V and 0 bases at J, leaving 16 bases unmatched. CDR3 DNA: TGCAGCGGATGGGGGGGCGACAGGGGCCATGCAACTAATGAAAAACTGTTTTTT. Amino acid sequence: CSGWGGDRGHATNEKLFF.

This clonotype was counted only a few times. The V call is TRBV6-5, the J call TRBJ2-7, with D possibly TRBD1 on 5 matching bases. CDR1 and CDR2 from the germline V gene are MNHEY and SVGAGI. The V and J ends lost 6 bases and 6 bases respectively, with 15 bases between them. There are 13 residues in the CDR3. The CDR3 sequence: CASSLRAATEQYF. For the CDR3, the DNA is TGTGCCAGCAGCCTCAGGGCTGCCACCGAGCAGTACTTC.